This T cell receptor (beta chain) was recorded in a study of CD8 T cells in Susac syndrome. RNA totalling about 0.45 to 1 ug underwent reverse transcription with random hexamers. TCRdb used MiXCR to reprocess the immunoSEQ multiplex PCR reads, holding one entry per CDR3 protein. The repertoire holds about 100,000 distinct CDR3 sequences, with about 95% as singletons. This clonotype was sampled from a human donor with Susac syndrome. The sample was CD8+ T cells from PBMCs.

The CDR3 DNA sequence: TGTGCCAGCAGCGCCCAACCTTCTAGTTCCCAAGAGACCCAGTACTTC. Its protein is CASSAQPSSSQETQYF. The chain joins TRBV9 to TRBJ2-5; D is uncertain. Deletions cut 3 bases from V and 1 base from J, with 16 bases between. CDR3 size: 16 residues. Germline V gene lookup returns CDR1 SGDLS and CDR2 YYNGEE.